This is a list of T cell receptor beta chains from one sample in a study of technical replicates of blood from several donors. Produced via immunoSEQ multiplex PCR; TCRdb's table is partial and in-frame only. The sample consists of about 83,000 clones, about 97% of them appearing once. Sample: T cells isolated from PBMCs. Receptors were obtained from a human donor in good health. Both conserved end residues are part of each CDR3. D genes are given only for firm matches. Size values are once, few and many counts, or a class for expanded clones, and some rows have none.

abundance,v_gene,len,d_gene,j_gene,CDR3aa,CDR3nt
.,TRBV19,11,TRBD1,TRBJ1-1,CAISDRTEAFF,TGTGCCATCTCGGACAGGACTGAAGCTTTCTTT
.,TRBV27,16,TRBD1,TRBJ2-7,CASRQTPGTGTWEQYF,TGTGCCAGCAGACAAACACCCGGGACAGGTACATGGGAGCAGTACTTC
.,TRBV27,13,.,TRBJ1-5,CASSLQANQPQHF,TGTGCCAGCAGTTTGCAGGCGAATCAGCCCCAGCATTTT
.,TRBV6-5,14,.,TRBJ1-1,CASSYNPSGTEAFF,TGTGCCAGCAGTTACAACCCCAGCGGCACTGAAGCTTTCTTT
.,TRBV5-4,13,.,TRBJ1-1,CASSRTEHTEAFF,TGTGCCAGCAGCAGGACAGAGCACACTGAAGCTTTCTTT
once,TRBV29-1,13,.,TRBJ1-2,CSAQGGGEGGYTF,TGCAGCGCTCAAGGGGGGGGCGAGGGAGGCTACACCTTC
once,TRBV5-1,14,TRBD1,TRBJ2-5,CASTPPTGIETQYF,TGCGCCAGCACTCCCCCGACAGGGATAGAGACCCAGTACTTC
.,TRBV30,15,TRBD1,TRBJ2-2,CAWSAGTGVSGELFF,TGTGCCTGGAGTGCCGGGACAGGGGTTTCCGGGGAGCTGTTTTTT
.,TRBV6-5,15,TRBD1,TRBJ1-2,CASSYSDDRGGGYTF,TGTGCCAGCAGTTACTCAGATGACAGGGGTGGTGGCTACACCTTC
.,TRBV29-1,17,.,TRBJ2-3,CSVDEVRILGGTDTQYF,TGCAGCGTTGATGAAGTGAGGATCCTAGGAGGCACAGATACGCAGTATTTT
.,TRBV2,16,TRBD2,TRBJ2-3,CASRPEREAVADTQYF,TGTGCCAGCAGGCCCGAGCGGGAGGCCGTGGCAGATACGCAGTATTTT
.,TRBV4-3,15,.,TRBJ1-5,CASSQGRERNQPQHF,TGCGCCAGCAGCCAAGGGAGAGAGCGCAATCAGCCCCAGCATTTT
.,TRBV18,14,TRBD1,TRBJ1-5,CASSPTGERQPQHF,TGTGCCAGCTCCCCCACAGGGGAGAGGCAGCCCCAGCATTTT
once,TRBV28,17,TRBD2,TRBJ2-1,CASSSVAGISIYNEQFF,TGTGCCAGCAGCAGCGTAGCGGGAATTTCTATCTACAATGAGCAGTTCTTC
.,TRBV28,13,.,TRBJ2-5,CASKMRGQETQYF,TGTGCCAGCAAGATGAGAGGCCAAGAGACCCAGTACTTC
.,TRBV7-9,15,TRBD1,TRBJ2-7,CASSHRPGQVYEQYF,TGTGCCAGCAGCCATAGACCGGGACAGGTCTACGAGCAGTACTTC
.,TRBV6-1,18,.,TRBJ2-6,CASRGGGQAPSGANVLTF,TGTGCCAGCCGTGGGGGGGGACAGGCCCCCTCTGGGGCCAACGTCCTGACTTTC
.,TRBV29-1,15,TRBD2,TRBJ2-3,CSSTKTSGSADTQYF,TGCAGCTCGACCAAGACTAGCGGGAGTGCAGATACGCAGTATTTT
once,TRBV27,17,TRBD2,TRBJ2-1,CARRLAGAPSSYNEQFF,TGTGCCAGGAGACTAGCGGGAGCCCCTAGCTCCTACAATGAGCAGTTCTTC
.,TRBV6-5,15,TRBD1,TRBJ2-5,CASSLGQGAGETQYF,TGTGCCAGCAGTCTTGGACAGGGGGCTGGAGAGACCCAGTACTTC
.,TRBV6-5,13,.,TRBJ2-2,CASTLVNTGELFF,TGTGCCAGCACCCTAGTCAACACCGGGGAGCTGTTTTTT
once,TRBV30,13,.,TRBJ1-5,CAWGEGGNQPQHF,TGTGCCTGGGGCGAAGGGGGAAATCAGCCCCAGCATTTT
.,TRBV5-6,16,TRBD1,TRBJ2-1,CASSLTGTGFHNEQFF,TGTGCCAGCAGCTTGACCGGGACAGGGTTTCACAATGAGCAGTTCTTC
.,TRBV11-2,18,TRBD2,TRBJ2-2,CASSFLPRTSGNTGELFF,TGTGCCAGCAGCTTTCTACCGAGGACTAGCGGGAACACCGGGGAGCTGTTTTTT
.,TRBV6-6,12,.,TRBJ1-2,CASVGEEHGYTF,TGTGCCAGCGTAGGAGAGGAACATGGCTACACCTTC
.,TRBV13,14,.,TRBJ2-7,CASSLVSGPYEQYF,TGTGCCAGCAGCTTAGTGTCCGGTCCCTACGAGCAGTACTTC
once,TRBV7-2,16,TRBD2,TRBJ2-2,CASSPPSGRNTGELFF,TGTGCCAGCAGCCCCCCTAGCGGGAGGAACACCGGGGAGCTGTTTTTT
.,TRBV7-8,13,.,TRBJ2-7,CASSLGHLYEQYF,TGTGCCAGCAGCTTAGGACACCTTTACGAGCAGTACTTC
.,TRBV27,14,.,TRBJ2-7,CASSPYEGAYEQYF,TGTGCCAGCAGTCCGTACGAAGGGGCCTACGAGCAGTACTTC